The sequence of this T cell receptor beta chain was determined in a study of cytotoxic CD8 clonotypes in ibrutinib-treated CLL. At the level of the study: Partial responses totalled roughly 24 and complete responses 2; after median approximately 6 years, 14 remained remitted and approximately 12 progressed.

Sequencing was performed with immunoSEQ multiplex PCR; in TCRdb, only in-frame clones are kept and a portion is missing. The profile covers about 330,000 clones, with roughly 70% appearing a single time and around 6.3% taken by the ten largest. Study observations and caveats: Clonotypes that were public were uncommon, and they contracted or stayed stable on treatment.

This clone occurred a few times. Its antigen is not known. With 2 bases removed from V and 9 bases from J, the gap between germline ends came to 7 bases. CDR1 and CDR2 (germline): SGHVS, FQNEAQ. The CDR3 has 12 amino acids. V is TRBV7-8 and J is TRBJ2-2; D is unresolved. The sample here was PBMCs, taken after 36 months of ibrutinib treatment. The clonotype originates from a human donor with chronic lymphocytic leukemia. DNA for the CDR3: TGTGCCAGCAGCTTAATCTGGCGGGAGCTGTTTTTT. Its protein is CASSLIWRELFF.